This is a list of T cell receptor beta chains from one sample in a study of glioma-infiltrating T cells. TCRdb passed the multiplex PCR reads through MiXCR, listing each CDR3 protein once. The sample lists roughly 16,000 distinct CDR3 sequences, about 62% occurring once. Sequencing was performed on glioma tissue, nonneoplastic brain tissue, or PBMCs (not recorded which). The receptors here all came from a human donor with low-grade glioma or glioblastoma, undergoing nonglioma brain surgery, or in good health (not recorded which). CDR3s include the opening cysteine and the closing phenylalanine or tryptophan. The D gene is left open where the match is weak. Clone size is not always given. Where it is, it says once, few, many or a class for expanded clones.

>TRBJ2-1|TRBV28|few|TRBD2
CASPRTSGRPHDNEQFF
TGTGCCAGCCCCAGGACTAGCGGGAGGCCCCACGACAATGAGCAGTTCTTC
>TRBJ2-4|TRBV3-1|-|-
CASSPSLAGENIQYF
TGTGCCAGCAGCCCCTCTCTAGCCGGAGAAAACATTCAGTACTTC
>TRBJ2-5|TRBV7-2|-|-
CASSLGEWRGTQYF
TGTGCCAGCAGCTTAGGAGAGTGGAGGGGGACCCAGTACTTC
>TRBJ2-7|TRBV27|-|-
CASSPYFGTPAYEQYF
TGTGCCAGCAGTCCCTATTTCGGGACACCTGCCTACGAGCAGTACTTC
>TRBJ2-5|TRBV10-3|few|TRBD2
CAISVSGGAGETQYF
TGTGCCATCAGTGTTAGCGGGGGGGCCGGTGAGACCCAGTACTTC
>TRBJ2-3|TRBV4-1|-|-
CASSQERTDTQYF
TGCGCCAGCAGCCAAGAGAGAACAGATACGCAGTATTTT
>TRBJ2-3|TRBV20-1|many|TRBD2
CSARGASGTDTQYF
TGCAGTGCTAGAGGGGCTAGCGGTACAGATACGCAGTATTTT
>TRBJ2-1|TRBV7-3|-|-
CASSDTHGTNYNEQFF
TGTGCCAGCAGCGATACTCACGGGACAAACTACAATGAGCAGTTCTTC
>TRBJ1-5|TRBV28|-|-
CASLFRYSNQPQHF
TGTGCCAGCTTGTTTAGGTATAGCAATCAGCCCCAGCATTTT
>TRBJ2-7|TRBV6-6|many|TRBD2
CASSYFGEGEQYF
TGTGCCAGCAGTTACTTTGGGGAGGGAGAGCAGTACTTC
>TRBJ1-1|TRBV27|large|-
CASSFTGGSGEAFF
TGTGCCAGCAGTTTTACCGGGGGAAGCGGAGAAGCTTTCTTT
>TRBJ2-7|TRBV28|-|-
CASCSRVHLYEQYF
TGTGCCAGCTGCAGCAGGGTTCATTTGTACGAGCAGTACTTC
>TRBJ2-5|TRBV3-1|few|TRBD1
CASSPRTGEGETQYF
TGTGCCAGCAGCCCTAGGACAGGGGAGGGAGAGACCCAGTACTTC
>TRBJ2-3|TRBV12-3/TRBV12-4|many|TRBD2
CASSFGGEGDTQYF
TGTGCCAGCAGTTTTGGTGGGGAGGGGGATACGCAGTATTTT
>TRBJ2-1|TRBV7-9|-|-
CSSSVVNEQFF
TGTTCTAGCAGCGTAGTGAATGAGCAGTTCTTC
>TRBJ2-1|TRBV6-1|medium-sized|TRBD2
CASSPRGLAGGHSYNEQFF
TGTGCCAGCAGTCCGCGGGGACTAGCGGGGGGTCACTCCTACAATGAGCAGTTCTTC
>TRBJ2-5|TRBV30|-|TRBD2
CAWSSASGWQETQYF
TGTGCCTGGAGTTCGGCTAGCGGGTGGCAAGAGACCCAGTACTTC
>TRBJ2-1|TRBV28|-|TRBD2
CASNPGLAALYNEQFF
TGTGCCAGCAATCCCGGGCTAGCGGCCCTCTACAATGAGCAGTTCTTC
>TRBJ1-1|TRBV25-1|-|-
CASRSVEAFF
TGTGCCAGCAGATCGGTCGAAGCTTTCTTT
>TRBJ2-3|TRBV29-1|few|-
CSVERTSKDTQYF
TGCAGCGTTGAGAGGACATCTAAAGATACGCAGTATTTT
>TRBJ1-5|TRBV20-1|-|-
CSASDRSQPQHF
TGCAGTGCCTCTGACAGATCTCAGCCCCAGCATTTT
>TRBJ1-2|TRBV27|-|-
CASSSPSRGYGYTF
TGTGCCAGCAGTTCCCCCAGCCGAGGCTATGGCTACACCTTC
>TRBJ2-3|TRBV27|-|TRBD2
CASISRAGGPPDTQYF
TGTGCCAGCATCTCAAGGGCGGGAGGTCCGCCAGATACGCAGTATTTT
>TRBJ1-5|TRBV7-2|-|-
CASSLTGSNQPQHF
TGTGCCAGCAGCCTGACAGGATCCAATCAGCCCCAGCATTTT
>TRBJ2-7|TRBV28|few|-
CASSWVGYEQYF
TGTGCCAGCTCATGGGTAGGCTACGAGCAGTACTTC
>TRBJ2-7|TRBV6-2/TRBV6-3|-|-
CASSFDGRGPYEQYF
TGTGCCAGCAGTTTCGACGGGAGGGGGCCCTACGAGCAGTACTTC
>TRBJ2-1|TRBV30|-|TRBD1
CAATGTGANEQFF
TGTGCCGCGACCGGGACAGGGGCCAATGAGCAGTTCTTC
>TRBJ2-6|TRBV25-1|-|-
CASSAPDSGANVLTF
TGTGCCAGCAGTGCCCCCGATTCTGGGGCCAACGTCCTGACTTTC
>TRBJ2-7|TRBV6-2/TRBV6-3|-|-
CASSRDHRGRWYEQYF
TGTGCCAGCAGCCGGGACCATCGGGGGAGATGGTACGAGCAGTACTTC
>TRBJ1-5|TRBV28|few|-
CASSLFVRQPQHF
TGTGCCAGCAGTTTATTTGTTCGACAGCCCCAGCATTTT
>TRBJ1-1|TRBV6-2/TRBV6-3|-|TRBD1
CASSHRPIQGNPEAFF
TGTGCCAGCAGCCACAGGCCAATACAGGGGAACCCTGAAGCTTTCTTT
>TRBJ2-4|TRBV6-1|-|TRBD2
CPSSQDRSGGATNIQYF
TGTCCCAGCAGCCAAGATCGGAGCGGGGGGGCCACAAACATTCAGTACTTC
>TRBJ1-1|TRBV6-1|-|-
CASSVYRTRVNTEAFF
TGTGCCAGCAGTGTATATAGGACGAGGGTGAACACTGAAGCTTTCTTT
>TRBJ2-3|TRBV24-1|many|TRBD2
CATSRERDADTQYF
TGTGCCACCAGTCGTGAGCGGGACGCTGATACGCAGTATTTT
>TRBJ2-1|TRBV20-1|-|TRBD1
CSAMAGGPYNEQFF
TGCAGTGCTATGGCAGGGGGCCCCTACAATGAGCAGTTCTTC
>TRBJ2-2|TRBV6-2/TRBV6-3|many|-
CASTLTGTGELFF
TGTGCCAGCACTCTGACAGGCACTGGGGAGCTGTTTTTT
>TRBJ1-1|TRBV28|few|-
CASRRTNTEAFF
TGTGCCAGCCGCCGCACGAACACTGAAGCTTTCTTT
>TRBJ1-2|TRBV28|-|TRBD1
CASIEGQNYGYTF
TGTGCCAGCATCGAGGGACAGAACTATGGCTACACCTTC
>TRBJ1-2|TRBV29-1|-|-
CSLSTDLNYGYTF
TGCAGCCTCTCTACGGATCTTAACTATGGCTACACCTTC
>TRBJ1-2|TRBV6-6|medium-sized|TRBD1
CASSYDRVYGYTF
TGTGCCAGCAGTTACGACAGGGTATATGGCTACACCTTC
>TRBJ1-1|TRBV29-1|-|TRBD1
CSVGQGITEAFF
TGCAGCGTTGGACAGGGGATTACTGAAGCTTTCTTT
>TRBJ2-7|TRBV4-1|many|-
CASSHRASDRSEQYF
TGCGCCAGCAGCCACAGGGCCAGTGATCGGTCCGAGCAGTACTTC
>TRBJ1-2|TRBV18|many|-
CASSPQGGDYGYTF
TGTGCCAGCTCACCCCAGGGAGGAGACTATGGCTACACCTTC
>TRBJ2-5|TRBV28|few|-
CASSLSRSLGETQYF
TGTGCCAGCAGTTTGTCCCGCTCCCTGGGAGAGACCCAGTACTTC
>TRBJ2-2|TRBV6-2/TRBV6-3|-|TRBD2
CASQILAGAGELFF
TGTGCCAGCCAGATCCTAGCGGGAGCCGGGGAGCTGTTTTTT
>TRBJ1-1|TRBV20-1|-|-
CSARPARAGMNTEAFF
TGCAGTGCTAGACCGGCCAGGGCAGGGATGAACACTGAAGCTTTCTTT
>TRBJ2-7|TRBV20-1|-|TRBD2
CSAPGLAGEHEQYF
TGCAGTGCCCCGGGACTAGCGGGAGAGCACGAGCAGTACTTC
>TRBJ1-1|TRBV18|once|-
CASSPTMNTEAFF
TGTGCCAGCTCACCAACTATGAACACTGAAGCTTTCTTT
>TRBJ1-3|TRBV7-2|-|-
CASSTDSSWNTIYF
TGTGCCAGCAGCACTGACAGTTCTTGGAACACCATATATTTT
>TRBJ1-5|TRBV4-3|many|-
CASSQDRRMGQPQHF
TGCGCCAGCAGCCAAGATAGGAGGATGGGACAGCCCCAGCATTTT
>TRBJ1-2|TRBV6-2/TRBV6-3|-|-
CASRAGARHGGYTF
TGTGCCAGCAGGGCTGGCGCGAGGCATGGTGGCTACACCTTC
>TRBJ2-7|TRBV4-3|many|-
CASSQESPGNSYEQYF
TGCGCCAGCAGCCAAGAGAGTCCGGGAAACTCCTACGAGCAGTACTTC
>TRBJ1-1|TRBV6-2/TRBV6-3|once|-
CASSYSSHMNTEAFF
TGTGCCAGCAGTTACTCGTCACATATGAACACTGAAGCTTTCTTT
>TRBJ2-1|TRBV28|-|TRBD2
CASSSGPGLALNEQFF
TGTGCCAGCAGTTCCGGACCGGGACTAGCGCTAAATGAGCAGTTCTTC
>TRBJ2-7|TRBV28|-|TRBD1
CASSLPQGASLYNKQYF
TGTGCCAGCAGTCTACCCCAGGGGGCGAGCCTCTACAATAAGCAGTACTTC
>TRBJ2-1|TRBV20-1|-|-
CSASKSSYNEQFF
TGCAGTGCTAGCAAGAGCTCCTACAATGAGCAGTTCTTC
>TRBJ2-3|TRBV10-1|-|TRBD2
CASRSGLAGADTQYF
TGCGCCAGCAGATCGGGACTAGCGGGAGCAGATACGCAGTATTTT
>TRBJ1-1|TRBV6-1|many|-
CASSLLPQGKAFF
TGTGCCAGCAGTCTACTACCCCAGGGGAAAGCTTTCTTT
>TRBJ2-5|TRBV6-1|-|-
CASNERYGQETQYF
TGTGCCAGCAACGAGCGGTATGGACAAGAGACCCAGTACTTC